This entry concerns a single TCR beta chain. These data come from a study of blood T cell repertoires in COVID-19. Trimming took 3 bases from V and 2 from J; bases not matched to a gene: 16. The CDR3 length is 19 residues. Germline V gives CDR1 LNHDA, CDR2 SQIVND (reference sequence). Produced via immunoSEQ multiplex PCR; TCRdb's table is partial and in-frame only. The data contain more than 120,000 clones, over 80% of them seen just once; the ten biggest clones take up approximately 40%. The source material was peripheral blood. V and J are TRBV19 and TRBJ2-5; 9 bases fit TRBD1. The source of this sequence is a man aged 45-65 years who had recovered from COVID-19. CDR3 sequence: CASSISRIGTGNSQETQYF. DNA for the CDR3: TGTGCCAGTAGTATTTCGCGGATCGGGACAGGGAATTCGCAAGAGACCCAGTACTTC.